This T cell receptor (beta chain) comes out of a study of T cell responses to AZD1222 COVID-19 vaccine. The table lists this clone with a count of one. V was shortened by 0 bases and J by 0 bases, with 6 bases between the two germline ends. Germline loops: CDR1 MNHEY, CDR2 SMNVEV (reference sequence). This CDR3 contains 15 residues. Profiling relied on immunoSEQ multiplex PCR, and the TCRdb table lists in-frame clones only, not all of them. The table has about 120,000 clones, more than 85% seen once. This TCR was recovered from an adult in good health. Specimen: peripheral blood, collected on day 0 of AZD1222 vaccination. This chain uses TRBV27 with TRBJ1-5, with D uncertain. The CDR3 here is CASSLSPGSNQPQHF. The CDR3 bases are TGTGCCAGCAGTTTATCCCCAGGTAGCAATCAGCCCCAGCATTTT.